What follows describes a single T cell receptor beta chain. The data are from a study of T cells in Graves' hyperthyroidism and ophthalmopathy. PBMCs stemmed from more than 7.5 ml fresh peripheral blood. Researchers amplified the TCR beta CDR3 regions from RNA transcripts. Researchers ran a first-round RT-PCR on the TCR CDR3 using the HTBI primer set. TCRdb processed the multiplex PCR reads anew with MiXCR; each CDR3 protein has one entry. This repertoire shows around 380,000 distinct CDR3 sequences, about 13% found once; its top ten account for around 21%. The TCR sequence derives from a young man with Graves' hyperthyroidism that later progressed to Graves' ophthalmopathy. The sequencing sample was made of blood.

CDR3 residues: CASSLDGGSEQFF. The CDR3 coding sequence is TGCGCCAGCAGCTTGGACGGGGGTAGTGAGCAGTTCTTC. V usage is TRBV5-1 and J usage is TRBJ2-1; possibly TRBD2 for D (6 bases). The CDR3 loop spans 13 amino acids. Trimming took 0 bases from V and 9 from J, leaving 10 bases between them. Germline V gene lookup returns CDR1 SGHRS and CDR2 YFSETQ.